These 13 T cell receptor beta chains were sequenced from one sample in a study of blood T cell repertoires in COVID-19. Method: immunoSEQ multiplex PCR; TCRdb's copy keeps in-frame clones and lacks some. The table records 310,000 or so clones, 90% of them present only once. Sequenced input: PBMCs or T cells enriched from blood (not recorded which). The receptor source for this set is a woman between 25 and 40 years old who had recovered from COVID-19.

This chain uses TRBV4-1 with TRBJ2-7, with 7 bases identical to TRBD2. The V and J ends lost 5 bases and 2 bases, in that order; junction bases with no gene match: 9. The CDR3 is made up of 15 amino acids. From germline, CDR1 is MGHRA and CDR2 YSYEKL. The CDR3, as DNA: TGCGCCAGCAGCGTACGCACGGGAGGCGCCTACGAGCAGTACTTC. It encodes CASSVRTGGAYEQYF.

The chain carries TRBV5-4 and TRBJ2-1; 15 bases match TRBD2. V shed 3 bases, J shed 0 bases, and the junction held 4 bases outside the gene matches. The CDR3 spans 18 residues. From germline, CDR1 is SGHNT and CDR2 YYREEE (reference sequence). CDR3 loop: CASSSGLAGGSSYNEQFF. CDR3 DNA: TGTGCCAGCAGCTCCGGACTAGCGGGAGGGAGCTCCTACAATGAGCAGTTCTTC.

This chain links TRBV28 with TRBJ1-4, with 7 positions matching TRBD1. Germline V lookup: CDR1 MDHEN, CDR2 SYDVKM. V was pared by 5 bases and J by 4 bases, with 7 bases of the junction left unmatched. The CDR3 is 15 amino acids. CDR3 bases: TGTGCCAGCAGTAAGGGACAGAACTATAATGAAAAACTGTTTTTT. This translates into CASSKGQNYNEKLFF.

This chain joins TRBV5-1 and TRBJ2-3; 7 nucleotides agree with TRBD1. The CDR3 is 16 amino acids. V was clipped by 0 bases and J by 0 bases; unmatched bases: 4. CDR1 SGHRS and CDR2 YFSETQ come from the germline V gene. Here the CDR3 reads CASSLDGTASTDTQYF. The CDR3 nucleotides read TGCGCCAGCAGCTTGGACGGGACAGCTAGCACAGATACGCAGTATTTT.

The chain joins TRBV6-5 to TRBJ2-7; TRBD1 might be the D (6 bases). The CDR3 loop spans 12 amino acids. Trimming shortened V by 8 bases and J by 1 base, and 9 bases separated the two germline ends. Germline V gene data show CDR1 as MNHEY and CDR2 as SVGAGI. This CDR3 is CASGTGSYEQYF. The CDR3 nucleotides read TGTGCCAGCGGAACAGGGTCCTACGAGCAGTACTTC.

V and J are TRBV18 and TRBJ1-2; 8 positions match TRBD1. The CDR3 is 18 amino acids. CDR1 and CDR2 from the germline V gene are KGHSH and LQKENI. V lost 5 bases to trimming and J lost 8 bases; unmatched junction nucleotides: 22. In nucleotides, the CDR3 is TGTGCCAGCTCAGTAAGACAGGGGAAAATGAGGACCTTCCACGGCTACACCTTC. Its protein is CASSVRQGKMRTFHGYTF.

V gene TRBV5-4 combines with J gene TRBJ2-3, with D uncertain. CDR1 and CDR2 from the germline V gene are SGHNT and YYREEE (reference sequence). With 7 bases removed from V and 4 bases from J, the gap between germline ends came to 13 bases. This CDR3 region has 13 residues. DNA for the CDR3: TGTGCCAGCTACCCCGTCGGGTCAGATACGCAGTATTTT. Encoded protein: CASYPVGSDTQYF.

V and J are TRBV18 and TRBJ2-1, with D possibly being TRBD1 (6 bases). V was clipped by 3 bases and J by 8 bases, with 17 bases between them. The CDR3 covers 15 residues. CDR1 KGHSH and CDR2 LQKENI come from the germline V gene. This CDR3 reads CASSPLGRGSHEQFF. CDR3 DNA sequence: TGTGCCAGCTCACCGCTGGGCAGGGGATCCCATGAGCAGTTCTTC.

V gene TRBV28 combines with J gene TRBJ2-2, with D maybe TRBD1 (5 bases). Germline V gene lookup returns CDR1 MDHEN and CDR2 SYDVKM. The V and J ends lost 1 base and 4 bases respectively, with 13 bases between them. CDR3 length: 16 amino acids. The CDR3 loop is CASSLYRFSATGELFF. CDR3 bases: TGTGCCAGCAGTTTATACAGGTTCTCGGCCACCGGGGAGCTGTTTTTT.

V is TRBV27 and J is TRBJ2-7; D is unresolved. The germline V gene has CDR1 MNHEY and CDR2 SMNVEV (reference sequence). This CDR3 comprises 11 residues. V lost 6 bases, J lost 4 bases, and 7 bases lay in between. DNA of the CDR3: TGTGCCAGCAGCTCCGGGTACGAGCAGTACTTC. Its protein product is CASSSGYEQYF.

The CDR3 spells CSVDGTGFSGELFF. The CDR3 DNA reads as TGCAGCGTTGATGGGACAGGGTTTAGCGGGGAGCTGTTTTTT. The chain links TRBV29-1 to TRBJ2-2, with 9 bases fitting TRBD1. Per germline, CDR1 SQVTM and CDR2 ANQGSEA. This CDR3 contains 14 residues. With 3 bases clipped from V and 7 bases from J, the junction kept 6 bases outside the gene matches.

The chain uses TRBV7-8 and TRBJ2-1; 8 bases line up with TRBD1. This CDR3 is built from 17 residues. CDR1 and CDR2 (germline): SGHVS, FQNEAQ. With 1 base clipped from V and 5 bases from J, the junction kept 10 bases outside the gene matches. DNA of the CDR3: TGTGCCAGCAGCTTAGACCAGATACGGGACAGGAACAATGAGCAGTTCTTC. It yields the protein CASSLDQIRDRNNEQFF.

The chain employs TRBV5-4 and TRBJ2-7; 7 positions agree with TRBD1. The CDR3 is made up of 13 amino acids. The V gene's germline CDR1 is SGHNT and CDR2 YYREEE (reference sequence). Trimming took 3 bases from V and 3 from J; bases not matched to a gene: 3. Here the CDR3 DNA reads TGTGCCAGCAGCTCGGGACAGAACTACGAGCAGTACTTC. Protein sequence: CASSSGQNYEQYF.